This is a list of T cell receptor beta chains from one sample in a study of blood T cell repertoires in COVID-19. Using immunoSEQ multiplex PCR, the repertoire was profiled, and TCRdb retains in-frame clones only, with some absent. The sample includes some 170,000 clones, about 75% of them seen just once. Material for sequencing was peripheral blood. These receptors all come from a woman between 45 and 65 years old with active or convalescent COVID-19. Each CDR3 is given without its conserved first and last residue. Clone size, where shown, is once, few, many, or a class for clones that have expanded.

j_gene	v_gene	abundance	CDR3aa
TRBJ2-5	TRBV2	few	ASSGALSGRTQY
TRBJ2-1	TRBV11-3	.	ASSLGGLNEQF
TRBJ2-1	TRBV12-3/TRBV12-4	.	ASRWETGEKF
TRBJ1-5	TRBV6-5	.	ASRKDRGQHQPQH
TRBJ2-7	TRBV19	.	ASSTRTSGASYEQY
TRBJ2-7	TRBV20-1	.	SASGSDSPFLGEQY
TRBJ2-7	TRBV9	.	ASSGGGGGPYEQY
TRBJ2-3	TRBV4-2	.	ASSLTGTDSTDTQY
TRBJ2-3	TRBV21-1	few	ASSKYHGASTDTQY
TRBJ2-4	TRBV3-1/TRBV3-2	many	ASSQVKGDGGKNIQY
TRBJ1-2	TRBV6-5	.	ASKPDRDRGGYT
TRBJ2-5	TRBV18	.	ASSPNSPGQGRETQY
TRBJ2-1	TRBV18	.	ASSQASDEQF
TRBJ1-1	TRBV6-2/TRBV6-3	.	ASSPLSIRGTEAF
TRBJ2-2	TRBV19	.	ASTKRPSGGAANTGELF
TRBJ1-5	TRBV7-2	.	ASTINGPGNGQPQH
TRBJ2-5	TRBV4-2	.	ASSQGRQEQETQY
TRBJ2-1	TRBV6-4	.	AATRKPNEQF
TRBJ1-4	TRBV30	.	AWAGQINEKLF
TRBJ2-3	TRBV30	.	ACGPSALTDTQY
TRBJ2-5	TRBV27	.	ASTLYQETQY
TRBJ1-4	TRBV4-3	.	ASSQDRAEEKLF
TRBJ1-2	TRBV6-2/TRBV6-3	.	ASSSTIPGGYT
TRBJ2-3	TRBV29-1	few	SVGQGAGGTDTQY